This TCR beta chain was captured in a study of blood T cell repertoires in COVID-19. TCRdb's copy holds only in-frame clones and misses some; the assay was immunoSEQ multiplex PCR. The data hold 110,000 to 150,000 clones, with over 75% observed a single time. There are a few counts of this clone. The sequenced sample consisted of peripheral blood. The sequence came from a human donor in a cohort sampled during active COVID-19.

In nucleotides, the CDR3 is TGTGCCAGCAGCCAAACAAGGGGATCTAACATCCGGGAGCTGTTTTTT. Translating gives CASSQTRGSNIRELFF. This rearrangement joins TRBV4-2 to TRBJ2-2; D perhaps matches TRBD1 (5 bases). CDR1 LGHNA and CDR2 YNFKEQ come from the germline V gene. V lost 2 bases to trimming and J lost 9 bases, with 19 bases between them. This CDR3 has 16 amino acids.